This entry describes one TCR beta chain. The sample is drawn from a study of healthy donors' naive CD4 and CD8 T cells. The CDR3 runs 11 residues. Trimming took off 7 bases at V and 7 bases at J, with 12 bases between the two ends. Germline CDR1 reads DFQATT; CDR2 reads SNEGSKA (reference sequence). Each TCR library used approximately 500 ng of total RNA and a linear amplification protocol. TCRdb re-called the reads through MiXCR, storing one row per CDR3 protein. This sample has about 200,000 distinct CDR3 sequences; around 80% occur once, and the top ten carry 2% to 2.5%. Sequencing input: naive CD4+ and CD8+ T cells sorted from blood, pooled from several donors. The receptor was derived from a pool of human donors in good health; the sample pools cells from several healthy donors. The chain has TRBV20-1 and TRBJ2-3; weak D call: TRBD2 (5 bases). The CDR3 sequence is CSVREVHTQYF. CDR3 sequence (DNA): TGCAGTGTGAGGGAAGTACATACGCAGTATTTT.